Presented here are 3 T cell receptor beta chains from one specimen sequenced in a study of identifying expanded T cells in peripheral blood. Measured with immunoSEQ multiplex PCR; TCRdb has only the in-frame clones, and not every one. The repertoire consists of about 85,000 clones, with about 88% occurring once and the leading ten covering about 20%. Sequencing was performed on blood. Source of these receptors: a person aged 18 to 70 in good health.

The genes are TRBV6-5 and TRBJ1-2; TRBD1 agrees at 8 bases. Germline values: CDR1 MNHEY, CDR2 SVGAGI. This CDR3 is 14 amino acids long. The V segment lost 4 bases and the J segment 3 bases; nucleotides outside the gene matches: 4. The CDR3 reads CASSFLTGDYGYTF. As DNA, the CDR3 is TGTGCCAGCAGTTTCCTGACAGGGGACTATGGCTACACCTTC.

This clone was observed a single time. This sequence joins TRBV5-6 and TRBJ2-2, with a possible D match to TRBD1 (5 bases). The CDR3 is 16 amino acids. Per the germline V gene, CDR1 is SGHDT and CDR2 is YYEEEE. V was cut by 0 bases and J by 9 bases, with 18 bases left in between. CDR3 loop: CASSLAGWGVRRELFF. The CDR3 DNA is TGTGCCAGCAGCTTGGCTGGTTGGGGCGTGAGGCGGGAGCTGTTTTTT.

J is TRBJ2-5 and V is TRBV6-5, with D perhaps matching TRBD2 (6 bases). This CDR3 is 14 amino acids long. In germline, CDR1 is MNHEY, CDR2 SVGAGI. V lost 0 bases to trimming and J lost 5 bases, with 10 bases between them. CDR3 bases: TGTGCCAGCAGTTACTCAGGAGGGATGGAGACCCAGTACTTC. It is translated as CASSYSGGMETQYF.